This T cell receptor (beta chain) emerged from a study of regulatory T cells in long-lasting Graves disease. Study findings and constraints: Persistent Graves' patients showed reduced TCR diversity versus newly diagnosed patients. Analyses excluded thyroid tissue, covering peripheral blood alone.

Arm-PCR of CDR3 regions and iRepertoire HTBI primers were the basis on which TCR beta libraries were built. TCRdb analysed the multiplex PCR reads with MiXCR anew, one entry per CDR3 protein. The sample has a few hundred thousand distinct CDR3 sequences; about 20% are singletons. Sample time point: persistent/refractory GD, antithyroid drugs over 5 years with positive TRAb. PBMCs provided the RNA from which the TCR library was made. It was by American Thyroid Association guidelines that Graves' disease was diagnosed. The EDTA tubes were filled with around 8.1 milliliters of drawn peripheral blood. V shed 0 bases and J shed 6 bases, with 11 bases lying between them. CDR3 size: 14 residues. This clonotype was counted at least ten times. What it binds is unknown.

V usage is TRBV12-3 or TRBV12-4 and J usage is TRBJ1-2, with a weak D call TRBD1 (5 bases). The source was peripheral blood mononuclear cells (PBMCs), collected when the disease was refractory, from a patient treated with antithyroid drugs. The receptor's source is a female donor with Graves disease. The CDR3 nucleotides are TGTGCCAGCAGTTTAGCGCAGGGAACGCATGGCTACACCTTC. Translating it yields CASSLAQGTHGYTF.